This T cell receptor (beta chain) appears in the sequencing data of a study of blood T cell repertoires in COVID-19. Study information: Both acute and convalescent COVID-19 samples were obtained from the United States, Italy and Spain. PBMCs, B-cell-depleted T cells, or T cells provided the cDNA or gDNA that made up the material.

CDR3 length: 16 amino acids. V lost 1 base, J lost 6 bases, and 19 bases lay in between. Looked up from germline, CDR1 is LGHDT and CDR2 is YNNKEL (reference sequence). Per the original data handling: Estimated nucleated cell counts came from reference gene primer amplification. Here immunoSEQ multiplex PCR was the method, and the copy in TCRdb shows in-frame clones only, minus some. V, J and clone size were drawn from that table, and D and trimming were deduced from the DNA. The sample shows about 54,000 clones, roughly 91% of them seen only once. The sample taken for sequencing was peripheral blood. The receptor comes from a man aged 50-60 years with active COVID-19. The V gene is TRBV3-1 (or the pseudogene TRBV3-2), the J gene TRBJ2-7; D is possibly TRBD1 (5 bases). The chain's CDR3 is CASSQGPIAGFGEQYF. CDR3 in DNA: TGTGCCAGCAGCCAAGGTCCTATAGCAGGGTTCGGCGAGCAGTACTTC.